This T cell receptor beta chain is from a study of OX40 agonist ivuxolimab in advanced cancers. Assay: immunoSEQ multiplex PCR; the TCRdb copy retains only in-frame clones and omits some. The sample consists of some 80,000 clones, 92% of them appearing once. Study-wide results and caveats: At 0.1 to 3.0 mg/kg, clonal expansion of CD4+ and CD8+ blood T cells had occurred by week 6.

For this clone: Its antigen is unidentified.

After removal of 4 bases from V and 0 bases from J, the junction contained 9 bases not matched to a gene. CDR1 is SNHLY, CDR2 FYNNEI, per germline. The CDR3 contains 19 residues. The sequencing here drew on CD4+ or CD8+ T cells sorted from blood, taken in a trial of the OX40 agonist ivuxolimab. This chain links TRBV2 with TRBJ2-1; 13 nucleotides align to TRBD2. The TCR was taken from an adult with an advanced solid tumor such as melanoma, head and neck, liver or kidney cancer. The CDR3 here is CASSGGLAGAGISYNEQFF. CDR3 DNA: TGTGCCAGCAGTGGAGGACTAGCGGGGGCGGGGATCTCCTACAATGAGCAGTTCTTC.